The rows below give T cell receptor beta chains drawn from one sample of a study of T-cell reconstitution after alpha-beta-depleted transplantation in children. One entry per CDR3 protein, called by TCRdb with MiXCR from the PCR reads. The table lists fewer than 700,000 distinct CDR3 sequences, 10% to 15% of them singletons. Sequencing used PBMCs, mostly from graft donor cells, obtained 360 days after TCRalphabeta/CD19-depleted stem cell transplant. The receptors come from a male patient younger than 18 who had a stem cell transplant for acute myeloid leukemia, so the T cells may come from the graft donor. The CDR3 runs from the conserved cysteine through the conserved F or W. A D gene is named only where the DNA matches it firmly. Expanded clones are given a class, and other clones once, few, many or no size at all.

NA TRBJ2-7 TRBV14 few TGTGCCAGCAGCCAAGAGGTTTACTACGAGCAGTACTTC CASSQEVYYEQYF
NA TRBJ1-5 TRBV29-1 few TGCAGCGTTGGGACAGCGAGCAATCAGCCCCAGCATTTT CSVGTASNQPQHF
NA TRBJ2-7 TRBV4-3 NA TGCGCCAGCAGCCCCGTCGTAGGGGGGCCCCCCTACGAGCAGTACTTC CASSPVVGGPPYEQYF
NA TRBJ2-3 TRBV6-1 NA TGTGCCAGGCGGAGGGAGGTCCCAAGCACAGATACGCAGTATTTT CARRREVPSTDTQYF
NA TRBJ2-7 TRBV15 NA TGTGCCACCAGCAGAGATTGGGGGGATTACGAGCAGTACTTC CATSRDWGDYEQYF
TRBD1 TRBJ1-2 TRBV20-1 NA TGCAGTGAGGACAGGGGCTATGGCTACACCTTC CSEDRGYGYTF
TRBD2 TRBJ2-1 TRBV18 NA TGTGCCAGCTCACCATTGTTAGCGGGAGACGCCTACAATGAGCAGTTCTTC CASSPLLAGDAYNEQFF
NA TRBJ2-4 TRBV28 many TGTGCCAGCACGAGATCGGACATCCCGAAGATTCAGTACTTC CASTRSDIPKIQYF
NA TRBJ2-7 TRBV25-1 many TGTGCCAGCAGTGAAAATAGGGCTGCCCACTACGAGCAGTACTTC CASSENRAAHYEQYF
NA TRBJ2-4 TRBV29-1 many TGCAGCGTTGTGGGGAGATTCTTAGCCAAAAACATTCAGTACTTC CSVVGRFLAKNIQYF
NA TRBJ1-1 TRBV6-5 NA TGTGCCAGCAGTAGGGGGTCGATGAACCATGAAGCTTTCTTT CASSRGSMNHEAFF
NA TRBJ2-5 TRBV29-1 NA TGCAGCGTTGAAGGTACGGAAAAAGAGGTCCTTCAAGAGACCCAGTACTTC CSVEGTEKEVLQETQYF
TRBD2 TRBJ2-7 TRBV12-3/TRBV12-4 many TGTGCCAGCAGTTCGCCTCGACTAGCGGGAGGGTACGAGCAGTACTTC CASSSPRLAGGYEQYF
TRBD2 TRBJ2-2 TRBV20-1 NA TGCTGTGCTACCGAGCTAGCGGGAGGGAGCACCGGGGAGCTGTTTTTT CCATELAGGSTGELFF
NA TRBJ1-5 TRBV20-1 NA TGCAGTGCTCTACGGGACGTTCATAGCAATCAGCCCCAGCATTTT CSALRDVHSNQPQHF
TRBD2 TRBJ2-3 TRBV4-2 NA TGTGCCAGCAGCCCTTGGACCGGGACTAGCGGGAGGGTGATAACAAGCACAGATACGCAGTATTTT CASSPWTGTSGRVITSTDTQYF
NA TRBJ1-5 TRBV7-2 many TGTGCCAGCAGCCCCCTCAGGAGCAATCAGCCCCAGCATTTT CASSPLRSNQPQHF
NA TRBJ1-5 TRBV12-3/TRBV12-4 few TGTGCCAGCAGCCTAGGACCCACTAGACAGTTTCGCAATCAGCCCCAGCATTTT CASSLGPTRQFRNQPQHF
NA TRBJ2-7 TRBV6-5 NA TGTGCCAGCAGTTACCCACAAGGATACGCCTACGAGCAGTACTTC CASSYPQGYAYEQYF
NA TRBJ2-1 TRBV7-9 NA TGTGCCAGCAGGTCGGGTAGGGTAACCTACAATGAGCAGTTCTTC CASRSGRVTYNEQFF
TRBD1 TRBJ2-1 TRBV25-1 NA TGTGCCAGCGGGGTCAGGGGGAAGAATGAGCAGTTCTTC CASGVRGKNEQFF
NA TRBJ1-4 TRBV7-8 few TGTGCCAGCAGCTCCCCGGCCCCGGAAAAACTGTTTTTT CASSSPAPEKLFF
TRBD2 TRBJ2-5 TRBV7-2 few TGTGCCAGCAGCCAGGGTCGGGGGGGAACCAGGGAAGAGACCCAGTACTTC CASSQGRGGTREETQYF
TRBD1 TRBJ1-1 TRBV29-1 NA TGCAGCGTTGAAGCAGGGGGCGGCACTGAAGCTTTCTTT CSVEAGGGTEAFF
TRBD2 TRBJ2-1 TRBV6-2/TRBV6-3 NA TGTGCCAGCAGTTGGGGACTAGGGGTCCAGGAGCAGTTCTTC CASSWGLGVQEQFF
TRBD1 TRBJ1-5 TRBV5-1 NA TGCGCCAGCAGTTCTGCCCGAGACAGGGGGATTAAACAGCCCCAGCATTTT CASSSARDRGIKQPQHF
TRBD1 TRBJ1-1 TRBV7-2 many TGTGCCAGCAGACGAGGGGGCATCAACACTGAAGCTTTCTTT CASRRGGINTEAFF
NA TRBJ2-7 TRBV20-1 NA TGCAGTGCTAGTTTGGCCGGGGGTCCAATCTACGAGCAGTACTTC CSASLAGGPIYEQYF
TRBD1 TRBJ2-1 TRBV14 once TGTGCCAGCAGCCAAGAGACCCCCTTGGGACAGGGATTCTCCAATGAGCAGTTCTTC CASSQETPLGQGFSNEQFF
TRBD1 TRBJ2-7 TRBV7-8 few TGTGCCAGCAGCCAGGACAGGGTTCGAACCTACGAGCAGTACTTC CASSQDRVRTYEQYF
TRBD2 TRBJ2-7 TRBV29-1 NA TGCAGCGTTGAGGGGGAGGGCCTCGAGCAGTACTTC CSVEGEGLEQYF
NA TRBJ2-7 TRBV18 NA TGTGCCAGCTCACCCGTCTCAACCTACGAGCAGTACTTC CASSPVSTYEQYF
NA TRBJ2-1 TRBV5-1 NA TGCGCCAGCAGCTCCGGGTGGCCCGTTAGCAATGAGCAGTTCTTC CASSSGWPVSNEQFF
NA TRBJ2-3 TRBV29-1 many TGCAGCGTTGAGGGGGACACAGATACGCAGTATTTT CSVEGDTDTQYF
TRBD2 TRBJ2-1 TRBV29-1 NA TGCAGCGTTGTAGCGGGTCCTTACAATGAGCAGTTCTTC CSVVAGPYNEQFF
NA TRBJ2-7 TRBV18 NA TGTGCCAGCTCCCCACTCGTAGGTCACGAGCAGTACTTC CASSPLVGHEQYF
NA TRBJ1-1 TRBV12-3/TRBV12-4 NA TGTGCCAGCAGTTTATTTGGGGCAGACTCTGAAGCTTTCTTT CASSLFGADSEAFF
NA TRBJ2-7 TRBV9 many TGTGCCAGCAGCGTAGAAGCGGATCTAGGCTACGAGCAGTACTTC CASSVEADLGYEQYF
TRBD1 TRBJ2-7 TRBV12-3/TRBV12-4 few TGTGCCAGCAGGGCCGGGACAGGGGCTTACGAGCAGTACTTC CASRAGTGAYEQYF
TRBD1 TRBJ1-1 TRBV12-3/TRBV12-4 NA TGTGCCAGCAAAGGACAGGGGGCGACTGAAGCTTTCTTT CASKGQGATEAFF
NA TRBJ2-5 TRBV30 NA TGTGCCTGGACAACCCGGGAACAAGAGACCCAGTACTTC CAWTTREQETQYF
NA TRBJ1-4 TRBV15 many TGTGCCACCAGCTCGGCCTCGAGGGCCTCTGAGGAAAAACTGTTTTTT CATSSASRASEEKLFF